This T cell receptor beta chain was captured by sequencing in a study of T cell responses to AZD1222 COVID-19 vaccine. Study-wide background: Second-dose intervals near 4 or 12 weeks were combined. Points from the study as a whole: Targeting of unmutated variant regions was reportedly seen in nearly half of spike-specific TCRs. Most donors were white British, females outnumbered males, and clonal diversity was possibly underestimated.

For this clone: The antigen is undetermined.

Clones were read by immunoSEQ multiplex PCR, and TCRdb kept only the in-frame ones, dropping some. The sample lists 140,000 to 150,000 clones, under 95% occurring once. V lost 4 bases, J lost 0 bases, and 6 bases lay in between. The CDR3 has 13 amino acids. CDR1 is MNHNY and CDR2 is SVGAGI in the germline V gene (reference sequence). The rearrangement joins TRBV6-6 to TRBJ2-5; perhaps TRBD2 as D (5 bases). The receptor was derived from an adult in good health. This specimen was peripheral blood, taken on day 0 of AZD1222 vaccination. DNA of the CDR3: TGTGCCAGCAGTTCGGGGTACCAAGAGACCCAGTACTTC. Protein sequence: CASSSGYQETQYF.